A selection of T cell receptor beta chains follows, all from one sample in a study of siplizumab effects on memory and regulatory T cells. Clones were read by immunoSEQ multiplex PCR, and TCRdb kept only the in-frame ones, dropping some. The sample lists about 110,000 clones; approximately 92% were seen once. The material sequenced was CD4+ T cells sorted from blood. These receptors all stem from a human donor in good health. The CDR3 runs from the conserved cysteine through the conserved F or W. Each record gives: V gene, J gene, D gene, clone size, CDR3 DNA, CDR3 protein. The D gene is left open where the match is weak. Size is stated for part of the rows, as once, few or many counts, or as a class when the clone is expanded.

v_gene: TRBV5-4; j_gene: TRBJ1-4; d_gene: NA; abundance: NA; CDR3nt: TGTGCCAGCAGCTTAGACCTTGCAACTAATGAAAAACTGTTTTTT; CDR3aa: CASSLDLATNEKLFF
v_gene: TRBV5-4; j_gene: TRBJ2-7; d_gene: NA; abundance: NA; CDR3nt: TGTGCCAGCAGCGCCTCAGGGGTCACGTTGTACGAGCAGTACTTC; CDR3aa: CASSASGVTLYEQYF
v_gene: TRBV5-6; j_gene: TRBJ1-6; d_gene: NA; abundance: NA; CDR3nt: TGTGCCAGCAGCCCCCAGGGGAGCAATTCACCCCTCCACTTT; CDR3aa: CASSPQGSNSPLHF
v_gene: TRBV2; j_gene: TRBJ2-5; d_gene: NA; abundance: NA; CDR3nt: TGTGCCAGCAGTGAAGAAGCCGGAGGGGGGACCCAGTACTTC; CDR3aa: CASSEEAGGGTQYF
v_gene: TRBV11-2; j_gene: TRBJ2-7; d_gene: NA; abundance: NA; CDR3nt: TGTGCCAGCAGCCGAGACAGCTCCTACGAGCAGTACTTC; CDR3aa: CASSRDSSYEQYF
v_gene: TRBV6-5; j_gene: TRBJ2-5; d_gene: NA; abundance: NA; CDR3nt: TGTGCCAGCAGTTACCGCCAGGACAGCAACCAAGAGACCCAGTACTTC; CDR3aa: CASSYRQDSNQETQYF
v_gene: TRBV19; j_gene: TRBJ2-7; d_gene: NA; abundance: NA; CDR3nt: TGTGCCAGTCGGACCCAGGGAGACGAGCAGTACTTC; CDR3aa: CASRTQGDEQYF
v_gene: TRBV12-5; j_gene: TRBJ1-4; d_gene: NA; abundance: NA; CDR3nt: TGTGCTAGTGGCCCCCCGACGGTGACAACTAATGAAAAACTGTTTTTT; CDR3aa: CASGPPTVTTNEKLFF
v_gene: TRBV2; j_gene: TRBJ2-5; d_gene: TRBD2; abundance: NA; CDR3nt: TGTGCCAGCAGCGCCGGGACTAGCGGGGGACGGTACCAAGAGACCCAGTACTTC; CDR3aa: CASSAGTSGGRYQETQYF
v_gene: TRBV19; j_gene: TRBJ2-7; d_gene: NA; abundance: NA; CDR3nt: TGTGCCAGTAGTACGGACAGCTACGAGCAGTACTTC; CDR3aa: CASSTDSYEQYF
v_gene: TRBV6-1; j_gene: TRBJ1-5; d_gene: NA; abundance: NA; CDR3nt: TGTGCCAGCAGGGAGGGGCAGGTCAATCAGCCCCAGCATTTT; CDR3aa: CASREGQVNQPQHF
v_gene: TRBV11-3; j_gene: TRBJ2-1; d_gene: TRBD1; abundance: NA; CDR3nt: TGTGCCAGCAGCCCCCGCGGACAGGGTATCAATGAGCAGTTCTTC; CDR3aa: CASSPRGQGINEQFF
v_gene: TRBV29-1; j_gene: TRBJ2-7; d_gene: NA; abundance: NA; CDR3nt: TGCAGCGCCCGGGACCGACCCTCCTACGAGCAGTACTTC; CDR3aa: CSARDRPSYEQYF
v_gene: TRBV19; j_gene: TRBJ1-5; d_gene: NA; abundance: NA; CDR3nt: TGTGCCAGTAGTGCCCAGGGTTTTCAGCCCCAGCATTTT; CDR3aa: CASSAQGFQPQHF
v_gene: TRBV2; j_gene: TRBJ2-1; d_gene: TRBD2; abundance: NA; CDR3nt: TGTGCCAGCAGTGAACTGCGGGAGTCTTTGAATGAGCAGTTCTTC; CDR3aa: CASSELRESLNEQFF
v_gene: TRBV18; j_gene: TRBJ1-2; d_gene: TRBD1; abundance: NA; CDR3nt: TGTGCCAGCTCACCCCTGGACAGGAGTGGCTACACCTTC; CDR3aa: CASSPLDRSGYTF
v_gene: TRBV6-1; j_gene: TRBJ2-7; d_gene: TRBD2; abundance: NA; CDR3nt: TGTGCCAGCAGTGTTGGGCCCTGGGAGGGCCTCGAGCAGTACTTC; CDR3aa: CASSVGPWEGLEQYF
v_gene: TRBV7-9; j_gene: TRBJ2-1; d_gene: NA; abundance: NA; CDR3nt: TGTGCCAGCAGCTTACAGGGCTACAATGAGCAGTTCTTC; CDR3aa: CASSLQGYNEQFF
v_gene: TRBV11-1; j_gene: TRBJ2-2; d_gene: NA; abundance: NA; CDR3nt: TGTGCCAGCAGTCCCCCCAGCAGGGCCACCGGGGAGCTGTTTTTT; CDR3aa: CASSPPSRATGELFF
v_gene: TRBV5-1; j_gene: TRBJ1-1; d_gene: NA; abundance: NA; CDR3nt: TGCGCCAGCAGCTTTAGGCAGGGCACTGAAGCTTTCTTT; CDR3aa: CASSFRQGTEAFF
v_gene: TRBV7-9; j_gene: TRBJ1-3; d_gene: NA; abundance: NA; CDR3nt: TGTGCCAGCAGCTTACGGCGGAACTCTGACGGAAACACCATATATTTT; CDR3aa: CASSLRRNSDGNTIYF
v_gene: TRBV6-5; j_gene: TRBJ2-1; d_gene: NA; abundance: NA; CDR3nt: TGTGCCAGCAGTTACTCGTCCGTGGCGGGCTTGGAGCAGTTCTTC; CDR3aa: CASSYSSVAGLEQFF
v_gene: TRBV7-9; j_gene: TRBJ2-7; d_gene: NA; abundance: NA; CDR3nt: TGTGCCAGCAGCCCCCGCGGACGGTACGAGCAGTACTTC; CDR3aa: CASSPRGRYEQYF
v_gene: TRBV7-7; j_gene: TRBJ2-3; d_gene: NA; abundance: NA; CDR3nt: TGTGCTAGCAGCTTAGGACTTTCCGCCACAGATACGCAGTATTTT; CDR3aa: CASSLGLSATDTQYF
v_gene: TRBV27; j_gene: TRBJ1-1; d_gene: NA; abundance: NA; CDR3nt: TGTGCCAGCGGCGGGGGGCCCTACACTGAAGCTTTCTTT; CDR3aa: CASGGGPYTEAFF
v_gene: TRBV6-6; j_gene: TRBJ1-6; d_gene: NA; abundance: NA; CDR3nt: TGTGCCAGCAGTCCCAGGGGTGTGGATTCACCCCTCCACTTT; CDR3aa: CASSPRGVDSPLHF
v_gene: TRBV5-1; j_gene: TRBJ2-7; d_gene: TRBD2; abundance: NA; CDR3nt: TGCGCCAGCAGCCTAGGGGGACTAGACTACGAGCAGTACTTC; CDR3aa: CASSLGGLDYEQYF
v_gene: TRBV15; j_gene: TRBJ2-5; d_gene: NA; abundance: NA; CDR3nt: TGTGCCACCAGCAGGGGTGGGACTGGGGGGTTGGAGACCCAGTACTTC; CDR3aa: CATSRGGTGGLETQYF
v_gene: TRBV10-3; j_gene: TRBJ2-1; d_gene: TRBD2; abundance: once; CDR3nt: TGTGCCATCAGGGTAGCGGGAGAGGGTGAGCAGTTCTTC; CDR3aa: CAIRVAGEGEQFF
v_gene: TRBV27; j_gene: TRBJ2-3; d_gene: NA; abundance: NA; CDR3nt: TGTGCCAGCAGTTTACGGGACACGGCATCGGGTACGCAGTATTTT; CDR3aa: CASSLRDTASGTQYF
v_gene: TRBV7-6; j_gene: TRBJ2-5; d_gene: TRBD1; abundance: NA; CDR3nt: TGTGCCAGCAACTCCGGGACAGTGCCTAAAGAGACCCAGTACTTC; CDR3aa: CASNSGTVPKETQYF
v_gene: TRBV10-3; j_gene: TRBJ2-7; d_gene: TRBD2; abundance: NA; CDR3nt: TGTGCCATCAGGGGGGAGGGCTCAAACTACGAGCAGTACTTC; CDR3aa: CAIRGEGSNYEQYF
v_gene: TRBV6-1; j_gene: TRBJ1-2; d_gene: NA; abundance: once; CDR3nt: TGTGCCACCACGTTACAGGGAGTCGAAAACTATGGCTACACCTTC; CDR3aa: CATTLQGVENYGYTF
v_gene: TRBV7-9; j_gene: TRBJ2-5; d_gene: TRBD2; abundance: NA; CDR3nt: TGTGCCAGCAGCTTAGGTCGACTAGCGGTGTACCAAGAGACCCAGTACTTC; CDR3aa: CASSLGRLAVYQETQYF
v_gene: TRBV2; j_gene: TRBJ1-4; d_gene: TRBD1; abundance: NA; CDR3nt: TGTGCCAGCAGCGCACGGACAGGCTCTAATGAAAAACTGTTTTTT; CDR3aa: CASSARTGSNEKLFF
v_gene: TRBV5-1; j_gene: TRBJ1-1; d_gene: TRBD1; abundance: NA; CDR3nt: TGCGCCAGCAGCGGCACAGGGGATCTCACTGAAGCTTTCTTT; CDR3aa: CASSGTGDLTEAFF
v_gene: TRBV6-5; j_gene: TRBJ1-2; d_gene: NA; abundance: NA; CDR3nt: TGTGCCAGCAGCACCCTGGCGGACTATGGCTACACCTTC; CDR3aa: CASSTLADYGYTF
v_gene: TRBV30; j_gene: TRBJ2-3; d_gene: NA; abundance: NA; CDR3nt: TGTGCCTGGAGTGTAGGGGCATACGGCACAGATACGCAGTATTTT; CDR3aa: CAWSVGAYGTDTQYF
v_gene: TRBV19; j_gene: TRBJ1-2; d_gene: NA; abundance: NA; CDR3nt: TGTGCCAGTAGTATGGGGGACTATGGCTACACCTTC; CDR3aa: CASSMGDYGYTF
v_gene: TRBV11-3; j_gene: TRBJ2-1; d_gene: NA; abundance: NA; CDR3nt: TGTGCCAGCAGCAAAGGGGGGAGCCAGGGTGAGCAGTTCTTC; CDR3aa: CASSKGGSQGEQFF
v_gene: TRBV4-2; j_gene: TRBJ1-2; d_gene: NA; abundance: NA; CDR3nt: TGTGCCAGCAGCCAAGAGTTATATGGCTACACCTTC; CDR3aa: CASSQELYGYTF
v_gene: TRBV5-1; j_gene: TRBJ2-6; d_gene: NA; abundance: once; CDR3nt: TGCGCCAGCAATGCGGGTTACAACTCTGGGGCCAACGTCCTGACTTTC; CDR3aa: CASNAGYNSGANVLTF
v_gene: TRBV5-1; j_gene: TRBJ2-7; d_gene: TRBD2; abundance: NA; CDR3nt: TGCGCCAGCAGCTCCACTAGCGGGCTCTCCTACGAGCAGTACTTC; CDR3aa: CASSSTSGLSYEQYF
v_gene: TRBV18; j_gene: TRBJ2-7; d_gene: NA; abundance: NA; CDR3nt: TGTGCCAGCTCACACACCACAGGGAGCCCCTACGAGCAGTACTTC; CDR3aa: CASSHTTGSPYEQYF
v_gene: TRBV11-3; j_gene: TRBJ2-1; d_gene: NA; abundance: NA; CDR3nt: TGTGCCAGCAGCCCTCAGGGAAACGAGCAGTTCTTC; CDR3aa: CASSPQGNEQFF
v_gene: TRBV27; j_gene: TRBJ2-3; d_gene: NA; abundance: NA; CDR3nt: TGTGCCAGCAGTTGGGCGATAGGGGGTGAGGGAGATACGCAGTATTTT; CDR3aa: CASSWAIGGEGDTQYF
v_gene: TRBV30; j_gene: TRBJ2-7; d_gene: TRBD1; abundance: once; CDR3nt: TGTGCCTGGACCCTGGGACAGGGGGGCTACGAGCAGTACTTC; CDR3aa: CAWTLGQGGYEQYF
v_gene: TRBV7-9; j_gene: TRBJ1-3; d_gene: NA; abundance: NA; CDR3nt: TGTGCCAGCAGCATCGGACAGAGCTCTGGAAACACCATATATTTT; CDR3aa: CASSIGQSSGNTIYF
v_gene: TRBV19; j_gene: TRBJ2-7; d_gene: TRBD2; abundance: NA; CDR3nt: TGTGCCAGTAGTATAGCGACTAGCGGGAGCTCCTACGAGCAGTACTTC; CDR3aa: CASSIATSGSSYEQYF
v_gene: TRBV5-1; j_gene: TRBJ2-3; d_gene: NA; abundance: once; CDR3nt: TGCGCCAGCAGCTTGGGCGACACAGATACGCAGTATTTT; CDR3aa: CASSLGDTDTQYF
v_gene: TRBV11-2; j_gene: TRBJ2-7; d_gene: TRBD1; abundance: NA; CDR3nt: TGTGCCAGCAGCTTACCCCAGGTTTGGCAGGGGGCATGGGAGCAGTACTTC; CDR3aa: CASSLPQVWQGAWEQYF
v_gene: TRBV7-8; j_gene: TRBJ1-1; d_gene: NA; abundance: few; CDR3nt: TGTGCCAGCAGCCCCTACAGGGAGCCGGGCACTGAAGCTTTCTTT; CDR3aa: CASSPYREPGTEAFF
v_gene: TRBV5-5; j_gene: TRBJ2-7; d_gene: NA; abundance: NA; CDR3nt: TGTGCCAGCAGCACTAACGACGGCTACGAGCAGTACTTC; CDR3aa: CASSTNDGYEQYF
v_gene: TRBV6-5; j_gene: TRBJ1-1; d_gene: NA; abundance: NA; CDR3nt: TGTGCCAGCAGTCGCGGACAGCACACTGAAGCTTTCTTT; CDR3aa: CASSRGQHTEAFF
v_gene: TRBV15; j_gene: TRBJ2-3; d_gene: NA; abundance: NA; CDR3nt: TGTGCCACCAGCAGAGATGCGGGACTGGGCACAGATACGCAGTATTTT; CDR3aa: CATSRDAGLGTDTQYF
v_gene: TRBV19; j_gene: TRBJ1-5; d_gene: TRBD1; abundance: NA; CDR3nt: TGTGCCAGTAGATCACCGGGACAGGGTGGCAATCAGCCCCAGCATTTT; CDR3aa: CASRSPGQGGNQPQHF
v_gene: TRBV10-3; j_gene: TRBJ2-5; d_gene: TRBD2; abundance: NA; CDR3nt: TGTGCCATCAGTGAAGGACTAGCGGGCTCTCAAGAGACCCAGTACTTC; CDR3aa: CAISEGLAGSQETQYF
v_gene: TRBV5-1; j_gene: TRBJ2-1; d_gene: TRBD2; abundance: NA; CDR3nt: TGCGCCAGCAGCGGACTAGGAGCGCTAGGTCGGCCTTACAATGAGCAGTTCTTC; CDR3aa: CASSGLGALGRPYNEQFF
v_gene: TRBV5-4; j_gene: TRBJ2-1; d_gene: TRBD1; abundance: NA; CDR3nt: TGTGCCAGCAGCGATGGACAGGGGCACAATGAGCAGTTCTTC; CDR3aa: CASSDGQGHNEQFF